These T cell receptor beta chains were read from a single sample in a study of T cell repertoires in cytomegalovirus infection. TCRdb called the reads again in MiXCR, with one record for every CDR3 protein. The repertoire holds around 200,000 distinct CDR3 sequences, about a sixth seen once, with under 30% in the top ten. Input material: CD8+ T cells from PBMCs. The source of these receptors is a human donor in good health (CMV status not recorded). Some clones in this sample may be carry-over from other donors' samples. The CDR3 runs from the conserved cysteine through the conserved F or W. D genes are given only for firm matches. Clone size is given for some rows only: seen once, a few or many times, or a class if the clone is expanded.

TGTGCCAGCAGCAACTCCGGGCCAGGAGACTACGAGCAGTACTTC,CASSNSGPGDYEQYF,NA,once,TRBV7-6,TRBJ2-7
TGTGCCAGCAGCACCGGGATCCCTGAAGCTTTCTTT,CASSTGIPEAFF,NA,few,TRBV12-3/TRBV12-4,TRBJ1-1
TGTGCCAGCAGCCCTGCCGGACAGGAGGCTCGGGCCAAAAACATTCAGTACTTC,CASSPAGQEARAKNIQYF,TRBD1,few,TRBV7-2,TRBJ2-4
TGTGCCAGCAGTTTACCAGGGGCGAACACCGGGGAGCTGTTTTTT,CASSLPGANTGELFF,NA,NA,TRBV27,TRBJ2-2
TGTGCCAGCAGTTACTCGACAGGGGCTAGCACAGATACGCAGTATTTT,CASSYSTGASTDTQYF,TRBD1,few,TRBV6-5,TRBJ2-3
TGTGCCAGCAGCCAAGATTTGGGCCGGGATGGCTACACCTTC,CASSQDLGRDGYTF,NA,NA,TRBV3-1,TRBJ1-2
TGCAGCGTTGAAGATGGCAGGGTCTATGGCTACACCTTC,CSVEDGRVYGYTF,NA,many,TRBV29-1,TRBJ1-2
TGTGCCAGCAGCAAGACAGGAGCCAACAATGAGCAGTTCTTC,CASSKTGANNEQFF,NA,NA,TRBV7-9,TRBJ2-1
TGTGCCAGCATGCTCCCGGGACAGGGTATATACGAGCAGTACTTC,CASMLPGQGIYEQYF,TRBD1,once,TRBV7-9,TRBJ2-7
TGTGCCAGCAGCTTAGGTACAGGGAACTATGGCTACACCTTC,CASSLGTGNYGYTF,NA,NA,TRBV7-3,TRBJ1-2
TGTGCCAGCAGTCCCCTCGGGACGCCATCTTACGAGCAGTACTTC,CASSPLGTPSYEQYF,NA,NA,TRBV6-2/TRBV6-3,TRBJ2-7
TGTGCCAGCAGTTACCCAGGGTTGGCCAAAAACATTCAGTACTTC,CASSYPGLAKNIQYF,NA,few,TRBV6-2/TRBV6-3,TRBJ2-4
TGTGCCAGCAGTGCAGGGTTTAACTATGGCTACACCTTC,CASSAGFNYGYTF,NA,NA,TRBV2,TRBJ1-2